Sequencing of this T cell receptor (beta chain) was carried out in a study of T cells in narcolepsy. Turning to the study itself: Donors had narcolepsy type 1 or type 2, or were healthy controls.

Study-level findings and limits: No autoreactive T cell clone sequences appeared in some memory CD4+ repertoires. Comparing one patient's CSF and blood CD4+ clonotypes highlighted HCRT- and TRIB2-specific autoreactive clonotypes. Blood of same and different patients, but not healthy controls, reportedly held recurring autoreactive clonotypes.

The CDR3 consists of 12 residues. Germline V gene lookup returns CDR1 SGHDN and CDR2 FVKESK. Measured with immunoSEQ multiplex PCR; TCRdb has only the in-frame clones, and not every one. This sample yields some 22,000 clones, of which 85% are seen a single time; 9.5% to 13% belongs to the top ten. As regards this clone: Its antigen is as yet unknown. Germline is not matched at one junction end, which may reflect a read error.

The sequence derives from a human donor in good health. The specimen was memory (CD45RA-) CD4+ T cells from blood. The V call is TRBV14, the J call TRBJ2-7; tentative D call: TRBD2 (5 bases). CDR3 sequence reads: CASSHMAGNLGF. The DNA of the CDR3 is TGTGCCAGCAGCCACATGGCCGGGAACTTGGGCTTC.